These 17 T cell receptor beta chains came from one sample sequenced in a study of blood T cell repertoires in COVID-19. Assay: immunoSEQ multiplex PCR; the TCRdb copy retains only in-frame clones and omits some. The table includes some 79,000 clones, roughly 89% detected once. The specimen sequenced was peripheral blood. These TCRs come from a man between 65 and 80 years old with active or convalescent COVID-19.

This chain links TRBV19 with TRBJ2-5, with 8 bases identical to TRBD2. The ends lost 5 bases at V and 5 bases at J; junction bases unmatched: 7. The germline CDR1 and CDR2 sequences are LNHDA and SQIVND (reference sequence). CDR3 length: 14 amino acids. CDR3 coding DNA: TGTGCCAGTAGTGTCGGACTAGCCGTGGAGACCCAGTACTTC. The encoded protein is CASSVGLAVETQYF.

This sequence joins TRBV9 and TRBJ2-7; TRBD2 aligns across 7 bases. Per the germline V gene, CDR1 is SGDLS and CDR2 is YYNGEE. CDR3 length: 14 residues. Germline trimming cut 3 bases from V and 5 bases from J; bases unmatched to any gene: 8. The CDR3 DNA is TGTGCCAGCAGCGCGCACGGGACTATAGACGAGCAGTACTTC. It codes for CASSAHGTIDEQYF.

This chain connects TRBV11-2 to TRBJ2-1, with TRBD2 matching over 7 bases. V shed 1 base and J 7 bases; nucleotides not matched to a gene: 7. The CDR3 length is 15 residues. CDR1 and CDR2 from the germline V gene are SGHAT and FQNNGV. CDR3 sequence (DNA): TGTGCCAGCAGCTTAGCGGGATGGGGGGGAAATGAGCAGTTCTTC. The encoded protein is CASSLAGWGGNEQFF.

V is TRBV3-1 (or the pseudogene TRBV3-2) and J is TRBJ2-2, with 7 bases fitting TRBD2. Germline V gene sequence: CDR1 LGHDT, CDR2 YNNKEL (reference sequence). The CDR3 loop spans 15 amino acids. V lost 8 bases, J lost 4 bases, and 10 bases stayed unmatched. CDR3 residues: CASEGRASLTGELFF. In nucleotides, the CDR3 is TGTGCCAGCGAGGGGAGGGCTAGCCTCACCGGGGAGCTGTTTTTT.

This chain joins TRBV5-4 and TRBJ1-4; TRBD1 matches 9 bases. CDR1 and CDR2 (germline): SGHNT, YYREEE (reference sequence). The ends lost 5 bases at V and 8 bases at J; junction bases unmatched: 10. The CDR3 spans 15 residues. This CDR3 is CASRPYRGHGEKLFF. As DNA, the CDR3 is TGTGCCAGCAGGCCCTACAGGGGGCATGGGGAAAAACTGTTTTTT.

CDR3 nucleotides: TGTGCCAGCAGCCGGGGTAACACTGAAGCTTTCTTT. Its translation is CASSRGNTEAFF. This chain joins TRBV7-9 and TRBJ1-1; D is unresolved. This CDR3 contains 12 residues. CDR1 SEHNR and CDR2 FQNEAQ come from the germline V gene (reference sequence). Trimming removed 5 bases at V and 2 bases at J, with 6 bases between.

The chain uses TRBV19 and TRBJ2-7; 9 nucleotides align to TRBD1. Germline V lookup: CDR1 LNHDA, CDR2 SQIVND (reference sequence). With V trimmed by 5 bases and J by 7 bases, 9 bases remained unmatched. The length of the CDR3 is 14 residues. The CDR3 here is CASSPRDRVREQYF. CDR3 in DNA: TGTGCCAGTAGTCCTCGGGACAGGGTGCGAGAGCAGTACTTC.

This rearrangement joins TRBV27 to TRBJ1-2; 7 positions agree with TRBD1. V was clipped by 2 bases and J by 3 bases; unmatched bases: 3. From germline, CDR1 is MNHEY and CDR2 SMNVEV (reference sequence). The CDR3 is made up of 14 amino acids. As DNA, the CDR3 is TGTGCCAGCAGTTTAACAGGACAGGACTATGGCTACACCTTC. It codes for CASSLTGQDYGYTF.

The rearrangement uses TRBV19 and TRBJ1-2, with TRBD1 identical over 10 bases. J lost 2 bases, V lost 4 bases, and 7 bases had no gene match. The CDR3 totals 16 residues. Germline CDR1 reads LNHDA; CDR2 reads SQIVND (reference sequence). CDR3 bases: TGTGCCAGTAGTAATTACACGGGACAGGGGAACTATGGCTACACCTTC. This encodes CASSNYTGQGNYGYTF.

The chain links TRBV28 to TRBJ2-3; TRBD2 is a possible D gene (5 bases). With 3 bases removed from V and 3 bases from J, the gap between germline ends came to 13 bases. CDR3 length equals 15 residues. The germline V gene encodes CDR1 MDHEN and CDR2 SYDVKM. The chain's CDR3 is CASSLDAWRTDTQYF. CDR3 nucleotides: TGTGCCAGCAGTTTGGACGCGTGGAGGACAGATACGCAGTATTTT. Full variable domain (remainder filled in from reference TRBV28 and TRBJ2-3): DVKVTQSSRYLVKRTGEKVFLECVQDMDHENMFWYRQDPGLGLRLIYFSYDVKMKEKGDIPEGYSVSREKKERFSLILESASTNQTSMYLCASSLDAWRTDTQYFGPGTRLTVL.

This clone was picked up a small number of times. The CDR3 DNA reads as TGTGCCAGCAGAGATCTAGCGGGAGGCCACAATGAGCAGTTCTTC. This codes for CASRDLAGGHNEQFF. The V and J genes are TRBV6-5 and TRBJ2-1; 11 nucleotides line up with TRBD2. In germline, CDR1 is MNHEY, CDR2 SVGAGI. The junction had 6 bases not matched to a gene; V was cut back by 6 bases and J by 5 bases. The CDR3 extends over 15 amino acids.

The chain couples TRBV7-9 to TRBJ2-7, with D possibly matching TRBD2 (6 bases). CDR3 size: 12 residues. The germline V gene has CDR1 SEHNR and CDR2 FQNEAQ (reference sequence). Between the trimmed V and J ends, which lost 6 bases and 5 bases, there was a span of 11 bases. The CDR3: CASSPGGNEQYF. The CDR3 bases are TGTGCCAGCAGTCCTGGGGGGAACGAGCAGTACTTC.

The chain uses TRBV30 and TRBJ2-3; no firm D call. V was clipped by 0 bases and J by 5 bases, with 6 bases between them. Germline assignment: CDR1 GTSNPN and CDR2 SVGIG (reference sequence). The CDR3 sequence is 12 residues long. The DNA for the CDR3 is TGTGCCTGGAGTGTAAACTTAGATACGCAGTATTTT. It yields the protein CAWSVNLDTQYF.

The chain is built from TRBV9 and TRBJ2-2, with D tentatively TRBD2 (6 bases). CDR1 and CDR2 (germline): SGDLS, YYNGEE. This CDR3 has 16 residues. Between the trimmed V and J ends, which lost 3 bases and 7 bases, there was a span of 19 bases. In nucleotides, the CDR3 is TGTGCCAGCAGCGCCTCCGGGACTGGGGCGAACGGGGAGCTGTTTTTT. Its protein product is CASSASGTGANGELFF.

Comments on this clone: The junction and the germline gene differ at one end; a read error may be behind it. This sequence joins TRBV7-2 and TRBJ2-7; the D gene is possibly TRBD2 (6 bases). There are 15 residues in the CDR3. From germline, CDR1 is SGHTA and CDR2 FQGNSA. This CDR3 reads CASSLAVGVPYEQYF. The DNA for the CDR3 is TGTGCCAGCAGTTTAGCGGTGGGAGTGCCCTACGAGCAGTACTTC.

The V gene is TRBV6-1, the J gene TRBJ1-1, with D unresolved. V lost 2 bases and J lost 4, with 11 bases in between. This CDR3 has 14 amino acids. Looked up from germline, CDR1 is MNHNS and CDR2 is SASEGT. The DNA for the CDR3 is TGTGCCAGCAGTGAACTAAATGCGATCACTGAAGCTTTCTTT. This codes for CASSELNAITEAFF.

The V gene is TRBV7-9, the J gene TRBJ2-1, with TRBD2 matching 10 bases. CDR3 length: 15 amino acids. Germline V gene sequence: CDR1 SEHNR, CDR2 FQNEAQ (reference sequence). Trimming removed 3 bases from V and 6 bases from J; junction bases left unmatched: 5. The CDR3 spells CASSFPSGRSNEQFF. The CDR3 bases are TGTGCCAGCAGCTTTCCTAGCGGGAGATCCAATGAGCAGTTCTTC.